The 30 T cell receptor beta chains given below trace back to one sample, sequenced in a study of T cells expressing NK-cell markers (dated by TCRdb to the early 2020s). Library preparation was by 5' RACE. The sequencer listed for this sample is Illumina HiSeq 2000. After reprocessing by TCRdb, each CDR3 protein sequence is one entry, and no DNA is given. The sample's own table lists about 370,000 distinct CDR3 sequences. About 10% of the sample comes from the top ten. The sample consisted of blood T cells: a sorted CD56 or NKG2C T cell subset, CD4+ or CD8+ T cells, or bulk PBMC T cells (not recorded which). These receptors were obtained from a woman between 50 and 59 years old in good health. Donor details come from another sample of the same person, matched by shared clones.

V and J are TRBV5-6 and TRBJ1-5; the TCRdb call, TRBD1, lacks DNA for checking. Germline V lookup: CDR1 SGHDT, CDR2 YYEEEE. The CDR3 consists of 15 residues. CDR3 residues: CASSLHRGNNQPQHF.

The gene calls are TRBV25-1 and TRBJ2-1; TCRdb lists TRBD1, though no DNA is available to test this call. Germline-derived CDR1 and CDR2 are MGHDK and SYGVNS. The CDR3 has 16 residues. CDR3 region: CASSELGTVPYNEQFF.

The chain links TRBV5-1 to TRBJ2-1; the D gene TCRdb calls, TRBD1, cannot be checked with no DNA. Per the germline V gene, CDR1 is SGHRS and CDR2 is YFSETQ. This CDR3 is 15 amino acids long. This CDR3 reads CASSRDLGSYNEQFF.

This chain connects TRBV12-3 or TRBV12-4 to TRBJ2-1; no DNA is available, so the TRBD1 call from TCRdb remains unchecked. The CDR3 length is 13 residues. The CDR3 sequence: CASSPGWYNEQFF.

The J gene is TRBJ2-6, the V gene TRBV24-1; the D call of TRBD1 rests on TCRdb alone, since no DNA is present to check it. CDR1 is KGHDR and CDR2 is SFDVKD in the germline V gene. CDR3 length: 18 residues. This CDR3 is CATSAPGRTNSGANVLTF.

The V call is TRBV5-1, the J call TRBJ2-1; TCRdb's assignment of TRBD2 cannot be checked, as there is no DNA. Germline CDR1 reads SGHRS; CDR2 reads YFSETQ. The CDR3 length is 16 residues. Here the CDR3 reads CASSTGLAIQVDEQFF.

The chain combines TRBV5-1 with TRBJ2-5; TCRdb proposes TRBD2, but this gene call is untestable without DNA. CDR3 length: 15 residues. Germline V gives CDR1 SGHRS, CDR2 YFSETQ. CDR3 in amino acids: CASSQGLAGVETQYF.

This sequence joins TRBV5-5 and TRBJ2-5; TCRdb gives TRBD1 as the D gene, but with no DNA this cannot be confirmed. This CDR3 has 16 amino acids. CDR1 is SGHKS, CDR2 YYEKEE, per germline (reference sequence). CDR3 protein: CASRPNWGTGEETQYF.

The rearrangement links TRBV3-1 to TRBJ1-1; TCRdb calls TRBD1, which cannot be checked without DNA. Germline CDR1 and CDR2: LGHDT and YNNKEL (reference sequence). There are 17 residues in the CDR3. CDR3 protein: CASSPAPAGSMNTEAFF.

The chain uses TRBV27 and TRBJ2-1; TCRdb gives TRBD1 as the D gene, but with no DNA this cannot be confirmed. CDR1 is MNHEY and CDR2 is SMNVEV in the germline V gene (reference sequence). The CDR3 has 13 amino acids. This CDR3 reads CASGQGSHNEQFF.

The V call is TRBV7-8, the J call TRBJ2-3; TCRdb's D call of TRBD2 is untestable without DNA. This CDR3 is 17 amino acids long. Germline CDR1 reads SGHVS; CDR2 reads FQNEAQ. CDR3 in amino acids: CASSREGLAGVRDTQYF.

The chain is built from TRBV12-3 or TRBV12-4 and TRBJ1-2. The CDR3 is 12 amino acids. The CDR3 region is CASTGTLYGYTF.

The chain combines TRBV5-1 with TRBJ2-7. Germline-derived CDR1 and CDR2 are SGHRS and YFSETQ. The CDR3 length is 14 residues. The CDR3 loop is CASSYLVGSNEQYF.

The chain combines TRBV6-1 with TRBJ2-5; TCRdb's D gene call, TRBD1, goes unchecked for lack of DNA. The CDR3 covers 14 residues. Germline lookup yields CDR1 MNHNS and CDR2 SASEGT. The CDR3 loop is CASSEGAAAGAQYF.

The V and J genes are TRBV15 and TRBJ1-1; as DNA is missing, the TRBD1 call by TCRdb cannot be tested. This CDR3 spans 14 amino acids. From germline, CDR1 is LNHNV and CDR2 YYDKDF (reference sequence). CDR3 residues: CATSMDRFNTEAFF.

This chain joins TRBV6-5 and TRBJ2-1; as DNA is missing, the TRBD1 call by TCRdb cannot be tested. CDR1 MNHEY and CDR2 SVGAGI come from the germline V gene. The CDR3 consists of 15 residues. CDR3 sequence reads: CASSYRDVAYNEQFF.

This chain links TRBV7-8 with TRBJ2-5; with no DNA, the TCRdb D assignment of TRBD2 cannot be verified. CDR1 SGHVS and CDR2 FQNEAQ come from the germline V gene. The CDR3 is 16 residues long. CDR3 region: CASSSRLPTREETQYF. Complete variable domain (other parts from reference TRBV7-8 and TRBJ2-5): GAGVSQSPRYKVAKRGQDVALRCDPISGHVSLFWYQQALGQGPEFLTYFQNEAQLDKSGLPSDRFFAERPEGSVSTLKIQRTQQEDSAVYLCASSSRLPTREETQYFGPGTRLLVL.

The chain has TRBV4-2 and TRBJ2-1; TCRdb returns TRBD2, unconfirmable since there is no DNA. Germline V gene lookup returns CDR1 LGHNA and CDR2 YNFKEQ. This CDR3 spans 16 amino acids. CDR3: CASSQEGGLAYNEQFF.

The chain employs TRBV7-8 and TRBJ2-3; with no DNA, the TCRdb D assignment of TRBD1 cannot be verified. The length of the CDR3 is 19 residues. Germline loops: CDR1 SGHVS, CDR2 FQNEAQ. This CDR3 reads CASSLDRGQGTEDTDTQYF.

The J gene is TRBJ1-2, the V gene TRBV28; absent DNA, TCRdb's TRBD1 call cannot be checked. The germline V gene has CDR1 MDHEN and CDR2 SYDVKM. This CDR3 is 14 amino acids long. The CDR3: CASSQGQINYGYTF.

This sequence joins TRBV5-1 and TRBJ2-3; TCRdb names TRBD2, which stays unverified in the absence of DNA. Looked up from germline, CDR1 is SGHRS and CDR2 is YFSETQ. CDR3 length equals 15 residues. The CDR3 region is CASSNLAGASDTQYF.

CDR3 loop: CASSLGAGNIF. The V call is TRBV11-2, the J call TRBJ2-1; the D call from TCRdb, TRBD2, cannot be confirmed without DNA. The CDR3 loop spans 11 amino acids. Germline V CDR1 and CDR2: SGHAT, FQNNGV.

CDR3 amino acids: CSANRGVNQPQHF. This chain links TRBV20-1 with TRBJ1-5; TCRdb's assignment of TRBD1 cannot be checked, as there is no DNA. CDR1 and CDR2 from the germline V gene are DFQATT and SNEGSKA (reference sequence). The CDR3 covers 13 residues.

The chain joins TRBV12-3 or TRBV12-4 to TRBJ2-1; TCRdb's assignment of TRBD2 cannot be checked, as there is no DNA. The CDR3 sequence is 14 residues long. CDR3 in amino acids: CASSSTGLAGEQFF.

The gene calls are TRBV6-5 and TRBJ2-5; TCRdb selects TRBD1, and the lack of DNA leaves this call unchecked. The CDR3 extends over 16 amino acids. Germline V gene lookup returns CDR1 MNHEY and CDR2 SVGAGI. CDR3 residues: CASSYSWGGVGETQYF.

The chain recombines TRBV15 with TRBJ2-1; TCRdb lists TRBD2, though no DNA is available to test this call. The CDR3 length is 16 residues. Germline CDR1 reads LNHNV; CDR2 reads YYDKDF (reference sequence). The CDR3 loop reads CATSRDGTTSWDEQFF.

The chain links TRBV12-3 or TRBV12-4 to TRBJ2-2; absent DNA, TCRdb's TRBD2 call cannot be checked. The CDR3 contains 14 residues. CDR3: CASILAGGTGELFF.

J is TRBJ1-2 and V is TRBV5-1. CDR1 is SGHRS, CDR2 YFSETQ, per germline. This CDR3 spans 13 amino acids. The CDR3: CASSQAPNYGYTF.

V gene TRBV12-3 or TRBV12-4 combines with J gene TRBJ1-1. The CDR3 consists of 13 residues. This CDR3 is CASRLWAYPEAFF.

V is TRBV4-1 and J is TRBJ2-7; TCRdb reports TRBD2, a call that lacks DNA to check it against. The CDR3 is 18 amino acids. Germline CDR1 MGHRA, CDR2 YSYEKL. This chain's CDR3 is CASSQEAGEIAGVYEQYF.